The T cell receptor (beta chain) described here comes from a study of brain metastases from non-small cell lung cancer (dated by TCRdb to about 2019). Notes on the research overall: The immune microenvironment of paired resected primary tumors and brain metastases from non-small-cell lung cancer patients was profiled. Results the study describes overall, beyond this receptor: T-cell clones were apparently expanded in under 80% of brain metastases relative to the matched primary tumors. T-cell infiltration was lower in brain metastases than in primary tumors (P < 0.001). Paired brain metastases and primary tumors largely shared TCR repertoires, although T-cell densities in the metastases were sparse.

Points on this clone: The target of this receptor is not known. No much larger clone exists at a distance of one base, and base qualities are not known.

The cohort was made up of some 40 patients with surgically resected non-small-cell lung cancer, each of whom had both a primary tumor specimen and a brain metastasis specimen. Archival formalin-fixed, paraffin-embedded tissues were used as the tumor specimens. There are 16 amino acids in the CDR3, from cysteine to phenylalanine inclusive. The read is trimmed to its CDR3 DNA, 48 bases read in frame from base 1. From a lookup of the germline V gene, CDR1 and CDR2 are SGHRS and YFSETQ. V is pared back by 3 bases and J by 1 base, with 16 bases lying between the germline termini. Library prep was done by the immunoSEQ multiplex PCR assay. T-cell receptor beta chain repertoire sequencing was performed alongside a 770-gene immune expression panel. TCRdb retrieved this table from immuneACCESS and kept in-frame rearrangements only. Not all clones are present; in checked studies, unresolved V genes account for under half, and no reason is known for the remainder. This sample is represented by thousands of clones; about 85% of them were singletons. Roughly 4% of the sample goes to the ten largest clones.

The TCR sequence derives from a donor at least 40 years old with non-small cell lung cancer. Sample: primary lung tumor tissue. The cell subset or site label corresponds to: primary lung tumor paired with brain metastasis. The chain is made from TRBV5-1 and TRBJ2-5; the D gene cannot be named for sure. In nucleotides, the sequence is TGCGCCAGCAGCTCGGAACGAGATAGAGTCCAAGAGACCCAGTACTTC. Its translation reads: CASSSERDRVQETQYF.